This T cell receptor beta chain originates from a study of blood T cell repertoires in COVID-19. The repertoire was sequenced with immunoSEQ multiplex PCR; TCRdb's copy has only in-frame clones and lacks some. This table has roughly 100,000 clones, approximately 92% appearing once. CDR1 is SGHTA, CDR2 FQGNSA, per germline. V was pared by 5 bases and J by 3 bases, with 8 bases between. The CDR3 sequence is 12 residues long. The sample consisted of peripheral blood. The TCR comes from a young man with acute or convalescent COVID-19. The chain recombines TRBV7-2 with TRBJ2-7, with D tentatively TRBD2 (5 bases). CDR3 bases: TGTGCCAGCAGCGAACTAGGCTACGAGCAGTACTTC. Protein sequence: CASSELGYEQYF.